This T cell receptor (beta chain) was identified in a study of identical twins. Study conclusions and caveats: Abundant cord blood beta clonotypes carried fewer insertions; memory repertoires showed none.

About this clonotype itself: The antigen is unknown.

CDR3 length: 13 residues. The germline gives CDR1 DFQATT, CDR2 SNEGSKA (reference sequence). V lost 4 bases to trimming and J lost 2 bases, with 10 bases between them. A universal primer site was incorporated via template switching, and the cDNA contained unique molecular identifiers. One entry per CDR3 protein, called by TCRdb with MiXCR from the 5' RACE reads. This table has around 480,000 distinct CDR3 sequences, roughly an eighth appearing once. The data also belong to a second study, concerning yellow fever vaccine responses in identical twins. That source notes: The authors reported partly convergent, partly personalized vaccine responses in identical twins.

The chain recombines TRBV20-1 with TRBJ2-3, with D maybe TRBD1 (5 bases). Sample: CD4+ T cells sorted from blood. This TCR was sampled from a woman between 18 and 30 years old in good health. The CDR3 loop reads CSATPGITDTQYF. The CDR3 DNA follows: TGCAGTGCTACCCCAGGGATCACAGATACGCAGTATTTT.